Below, 21 T cell receptor beta chains from the same sample are listed, as sequenced in a study of T cell responses to AZD1222 COVID-19 vaccine. Sequenced by immunoSEQ multiplex PCR; TCRdb stores in-frame clones only, minus some. The table shows around 120,000 clones, with about nine tenths occurring only once. This sample comprised peripheral blood, obtained on day 0 of AZD1222 vaccination. The receptors were gathered from an adult in good health.

Regarding this clone: Other DNA variants within this sample encode the same CDR3. V and J are TRBV10-3 and TRBJ1-5; D gene unclear. V was pared by 6 bases and J by 2 bases, with 8 bases between. The CDR3 consists of 13 residues. CDR1 and CDR2 (germline): ENHRY, SYGVKD. Written as DNA, the CDR3 is TGTGCCATCAGCCCGGCTGGCAATCAGCCCCAGCATTTT. Translating gives CAISPAGNQPQHF.

The chain recombines TRBV5-1 with TRBJ2-7; D is perhaps TRBD1 (5 bases). Looked up from germline, CDR1 is SGHRS and CDR2 is YFSETQ. The CDR3 sequence is 15 residues long. With 4 bases removed from V and 2 bases from J, the gap between germline ends came to 16 bases. This chain's CDR3 is CASSLGHGTTYEQYF. The CDR3 nucleotides are TGCGCCAGCAGCCTAGGACATGGCACAACCTACGAGCAGTACTTC.

This clone has a single count. The rearrangement joins TRBV28 to TRBJ2-2; D is possibly TRBD1 (6 bases). CDR3 length equals 12 residues. V lost 11 bases and J 1 base, leaving 8 bases between the germline ends. Germline V gives CDR1 MDHEN, CDR2 SYDVKM. In nucleotides, the CDR3 is TGTGCCTCAGGGGTGAACACCGGGGAGCTGTTTTTT. Translated: CASGVNTGELFF.

The V gene is TRBV5-8, the J gene TRBJ1-2; TRBD1 is a possible D gene (5 bases). The CDR3 runs 12 residues. The germline gives CDR1 SGHTS, CDR2 YDEGEE. V was clipped by 4 bases and J by 9 bases, with 13 bases between them. The CDR3 sequence is CASSISRGRYTF. For the CDR3, the DNA is TGTGCCAGCAGCATCAGTAGGGGACGCTACACCTTC.

The chain couples TRBV15 to TRBJ2-6; 8 nucleotides match TRBD1. The CDR3 has 18 residues. The V segment lost 0 bases and the J segment 2 bases; nucleotides outside the gene matches: 6. Germline CDR1 is LNHNV and CDR2 is YYDKDF (reference sequence). Here the CDR3 reads CATSREWTGPPGANVLTF. DNA of the CDR3: TGTGCCACCAGCAGAGAGTGGACAGGGCCTCCTGGGGCCAACGTCCTGACTTTC.

The chain links TRBV28 to TRBJ1-5; maybe TRBD1 (6 bases). The CDR3 is 15 amino acids. Germline V CDR1 and CDR2: MDHEN, SYDVKM. Trimming shortened V by 5 bases and J by 2 bases, and 13 bases separated the two germline ends. The CDR3 region has the DNA TGTGCCAGCAGTCCGGCGGGGGCCGGCAATCAGCCCCAGCATTTT. This sequence encodes CASSPAGAGNQPQHF.

The V call is TRBV29-1, the J call TRBJ1-1; D is perhaps TRBD1 (6 bases). The length of the CDR3 is 13 residues. Looked up from germline, CDR1 is SQVTM and CDR2 is ANQGSEA. Trimming removed 7 bases from V and 3 bases from J, with 15 bases in between. The CDR3 spells CSACRGRDTEAFF. In DNA form, the CDR3 reads TGCAGCGCGTGTCGGGGGCGCGACACTGAAGCTTTCTTT.

This clone was detected only once. This chain links TRBV19 with TRBJ2-5; D possibly matches TRBD1 or TRBD2 (5 bases each). Trimming shortened V by 0 bases and J by 5 bases, and 7 bases separated the two germline ends. Per the germline V gene, CDR1 is LNHDA and CDR2 is SQIVND (reference sequence). The CDR3 has 13 amino acids. The DNA of the CDR3 is TGTGCCAGTAGTATAGACTGGGGGGAGACCCAGTACTTC. Encoded protein: CASSIDWGETQYF. The variable domain in full, completed from reference TRBV19 and TRBJ2-5, reads DGGITQSPKYLFRKEGQNVTLSCEQNLNHDAMYWYRQDPGQGLRLIYYSQIVNDFQKGDIAEGYSVSREKKESFPLTVTSAQKNPTAFYLCASSIDWGETQYFGPGTRLLVL.

The V gene is TRBV10-3, the J gene TRBJ2-7; D is possibly TRBD2 (5 bases). V was pared by 0 bases and J by 3 bases, with 12 bases between. The CDR3 loop spans 15 amino acids. CDR1 and CDR2 from the germline V gene are ENHRY and SYGVKD. The DNA of the CDR3 is TGTGCCATCAGTGAGTCCCCAGGCGGAGGCTACGAGCAGTACTTC. This translates into CAISESPGGGYEQYF.

This clone was detected only once. V gene TRBV9 combines with J gene TRBJ1-3; D is undetermined. The CDR3 extends over 16 amino acids. From germline, CDR1 is SGDLS and CDR2 YYNGEE. The germline V and J ends were trimmed by 3 bases and 0 bases, with 13 bases remaining between them. Here the CDR3 reads CASSAEIQLSGNTIYF. In DNA, the CDR3 is TGTGCCAGCAGCGCCGAGATACAGCTCTCTGGAAACACCATATATTTT. The full variable domain, its missing parts supplied by reference TRBV9 and TRBJ1-3, is DSGVTQTPKHLITATGQRVTLRCSPRSGDLSVYWYQQSLDQGLQFLIQYYNGEERAKGNILERFSAQQFPDLHSELNLSSLELGDSALYFCASSAEIQLSGNTIYFGEGSWLTVV.

The CDR3: CASSLYDRYEQYF. For the CDR3, the DNA is TGTGCCAGCAGCCTGTATGACCGCTACGAGCAGTACTTC. The chain couples TRBV9 to TRBJ2-7; D call uncertain. Deletions cut 4 bases from V and 3 bases from J, with 11 bases between. The CDR3 loop spans 13 amino acids. Germline assignment: CDR1 SGDLS and CDR2 YYNGEE.

The rearrangement uses TRBV7-2 and TRBJ2-2; D gene ambiguous. In germline, CDR1 is SGHTA, CDR2 FQGNSA. The CDR3 extends over 15 amino acids. V dropped 2 bases and J dropped 4 bases, with 11 bases sitting between them. CDR3 residues: CASSLRGTITGELFF. DNA of the CDR3: TGTGCCAGCAGCTTACGCGGAACCATCACCGGGGAGCTGTTTTTT. Combining the CDR3 with reference TRBV7-2 and TRBJ2-2 gives the whole variable domain GAGVSQSPSNKVTEKGKDVELRCDPISGHTALYWYRQSLGQGLEFLIYFQGNSAPDKSGLPSDRFSAERTGGSVSTLTIQRTQQEDSAVYLCASSLRGTITGELFFGEGSRLTVL.

This chain uses TRBV29-1 with TRBJ2-7; D is unclear. The length of the CDR3 is 14 residues. Germline V gene lookup returns CDR1 SQVTM and CDR2 ANQGSEA. V lost 0 bases, J lost 3 bases, and 12 bases lay in between. The CDR3 DNA reads as TGCAGCGTTGAAGATTCTACGCGCAACTACGAGCAGTACTTC. Residues: CSVEDSTRNYEQYF.

J is TRBJ1-6 and V is TRBV5-1; D call uncertain. V shed 5 bases and J shed 4 bases, with 13 bases lying between them. The germline V gene has CDR1 SGHRS and CDR2 YFSETQ. CDR3 length: 15 residues. DNA of the CDR3: TGCGCCAGCAGAGGGCTGATGGGGTATAATTCACCCCTCCACTTT. Its translation: CASRGLMGYNSPLHF.

This clone has more than one count but fewer than ten. V usage is TRBV7-2 and J usage is TRBJ2-4; tentatively, D is TRBD1 (6 bases). Trimming took 5 bases from V and 1 from J, leaving 24 bases between them. Germline CDR1 is SGHTA and CDR2 is FQGNSA. The CDR3 spans 19 residues. The CDR3 sequence is CASSPTTYRVSSAKNIQYF. The CDR3 DNA follows: TGTGCCAGCAGCCCGACGACCTACAGGGTTTCTTCGGCCAAAAACATTCAGTACTTC.

The rearrangement links TRBV28 to TRBJ2-3; 14 bases agree with TRBD2. V lost 6 bases and J lost 6; bases outside the gene matches: 5. There are 15 residues in the CDR3. Germline CDR1 MDHEN, CDR2 SYDVKM. In DNA, the CDR3 is TGTGCCAGCAGGCGGACTAGCGGGAGGTTGGATACGCAGTATTTT. As protein: CASRRTSGRLDTQYF.

CDR3 region: CASSFGGTPYEQYF. The CDR3 region has the DNA TGTGCCAGCAGCTTTGGGGGGACACCCTACGAGCAGTACTTC. V gene TRBV7-2 combines with J gene TRBJ2-7; D may match TRBD1 or TRBD2 (6 bases each). Germline V gene lookup returns CDR1 SGHTA and CDR2 FQGNSA. V was clipped by 3 bases and J by 2 bases, with 11 bases between them. The CDR3 is 14 residues long.

The chain employs TRBV5-1 and TRBJ2-1, with D unclear. The CDR3 is 14 residues long. V dropped 0 bases and J dropped 2 bases, with 6 bases sitting between them. Germline assignment: CDR1 SGHRS and CDR2 YFSETQ. The CDR3: CASSLDTTYNEQFF. CDR3 nucleotides: TGCGCCAGCAGCTTGGACACCACCTACAATGAGCAGTTCTTC.

Remarks on this clone: Germline and junction disagree at one end, which may indicate a read error. The chain links TRBV7-3 to TRBJ2-2; TRBD2 agrees at 13 bases. Germline CDR1 is SGHTA and CDR2 is FQGTGA. This CDR3 contains 16 residues. CDR3: CASSVTSGRATGELFF. CDR3 coding DNA: TGTGCCAGCAGCGTAACTAGCGGGAGGGCCACCGGGGAGCTGTTTTTT.

The chain combines TRBV18 with TRBJ2-2, with 7 bases fitting TRBD1. From germline, CDR1 is KGHSH and CDR2 LQKENI. Unmatched junction bases numbered 4, after V lost 0 bases and J lost 3 bases. The CDR3 runs to 16 residues. CDR3 in amino acids: CASSPPYRGDTGELFF. CDR3 nucleotide sequence: TGTGCCAGCTCACCACCGTACAGGGGAGACACCGGGGAGCTGTTTTTT. Variable domain in full (rest from reference TRBV18 and TRBJ2-2): NAGVMQNPRHLVRRRGQEARLRCSPMKGHSHVYWYRQLPEEGLKFMVYLQKENIIDESGMPKERFSAEFPKEGPSILRIQQVVRGDSAAYFCASSPPYRGDTGELFFGEGSRLTVL.

The rearrangement joins TRBV13 to TRBJ2-1, with TRBD1 matching over 8 bases. The CDR3 covers 17 residues. Germline CDR1 PRHDT, CDR2 FYEKMQ (reference sequence). Trimming removed 3 bases from V and 0 bases from J; junction bases left unmatched: 7. CDR3 sequence (DNA): TGTGCCAGCAGCTTTCGACAGGGGCGCAGCTCCTACAATGAGCAGTTCTTC. Translated, it gives CASSFRQGRSSYNEQFF.